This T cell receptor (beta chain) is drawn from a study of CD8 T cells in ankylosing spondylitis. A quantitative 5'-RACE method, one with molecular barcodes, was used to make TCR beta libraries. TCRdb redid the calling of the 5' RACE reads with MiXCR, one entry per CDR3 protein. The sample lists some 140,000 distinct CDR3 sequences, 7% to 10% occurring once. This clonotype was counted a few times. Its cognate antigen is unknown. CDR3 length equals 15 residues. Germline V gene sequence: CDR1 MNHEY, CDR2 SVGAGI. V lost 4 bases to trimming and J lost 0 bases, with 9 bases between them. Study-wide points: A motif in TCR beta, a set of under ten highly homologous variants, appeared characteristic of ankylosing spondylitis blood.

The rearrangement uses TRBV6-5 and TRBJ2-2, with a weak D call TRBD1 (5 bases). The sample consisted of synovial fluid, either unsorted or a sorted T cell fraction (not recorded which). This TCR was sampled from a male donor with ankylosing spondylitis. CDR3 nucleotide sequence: TGTGCCAGCAGTTTAACAGGTTCGAACACCGGGGAGCTGTTTTTT. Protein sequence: CASSLTGSNTGELFF.